This is a list of T cell receptor beta chains from one sample in a study of blood T cell repertoires in COVID-19. TCRdb's copy holds only in-frame clones and misses some; the assay was immunoSEQ multiplex PCR. The sample has about 520,000 clones, 80% to 90% seen once. Material for sequencing was peripheral blood. These receptors were collected from a human donor in a cohort sampled during active COVID-19. Both conserved end residues are part of each CDR3. Fields, in order: D gene, J gene, V gene, clone size, CDR3 protein, CDR3 DNA. The D gene is left open where the match is weak. The size entry is marked missing in some rows and otherwise reads once, few, many or a size class.

>TRBD2|TRBJ2-7|TRBV7-2|NA
CASSPGASGTYEQYF
TGTGCCAGCAGCCCCGGGGCTAGCGGGACCTACGAGCAGTACTTC
>NA|TRBJ2-3|TRBV28|NA
CASSSYNGDTQYF
TGTGCCAGCAGTTCCTATAACGGGGATACGCAGTATTTT
>NA|TRBJ2-7|TRBV7-9|NA
CASSLTSGGGEQYF
TGTGCCAGCAGCTTAACTTCCGGGGGAGGTGAGCAGTACTTC
>NA|TRBJ2-6|TRBV4-2|NA
CASSQGRSSGANVLTF
TGTGCCAGCAGCCAAGGCCGGTCCTCTGGGGCCAACGTCCTGACTTTC
>TRBD1|TRBJ1-2|TRBV5-6|NA
CASSRGQGANRGYTF
TGTGCCAGCAGCAGGGGACAGGGGGCGAATCGTGGCTACACCTTC
>NA|TRBJ1-5|TRBV28|once
CASSFGRGNQPQHF
TGTGCCAGCAGTTTCGGGAGGGGCAATCAGCCCCAGCATTTT
>TRBD1|TRBJ2-1|TRBV30|NA
CACWPGQGDNEQFF
TGTGCCTGTTGGCCGGGACAGGGCGACAATGAGCAGTTCTTC
>NA|TRBJ1-5|TRBV11-2|NA
CASSLDYGINQPQHF
TGTGCCAGCAGCTTGGACTACGGGATCAATCAGCCCCAGCATTTT
>TRBD1|TRBJ1-1|TRBV3-1/TRBV3-2|NA
CASSHGSGGTEAFF
TGTGCCAGCAGCCATGGTTCAGGGGGCACTGAAGCTTTCTTT
>TRBD1|TRBJ1-1|TRBV5-1|NA
CASSFTGGFEAFF
TGCGCCAGCAGCTTCACAGGGGGTTTTGAAGCTTTCTTT